The next 27 T cell receptor beta chains were all read from a single sample in a study of CD8 T cells in ankylosing spondylitis. Via MiXCR, TCRdb re-called the 5' RACE reads, giving one row per CDR3 protein. The sample lists approximately 250,000 distinct CDR3 sequences; around 8% were seen once. Sequencing was performed on blood, either unsorted or a sorted T cell fraction (not recorded which). All receptors come from a female donor with ankylosing spondylitis or in good health (not recorded which).

The chain carries TRBV7-2 and TRBJ2-1; either TRBD1 or TRBD2 may supply D (5 bases each). Trimming took 5 bases from V and 3 from J, leaving 14 bases between them. CDR3 length: 15 residues. Germline CDR1 is SGHTA and CDR2 is FQGNSA. The CDR3 coding sequence is TGTGCCAGCAGCCGGGACGGTGGAGACTACAATGAGCAGTTCTTC. Translated, it gives CASSRDGGDYNEQFF.

This clonotype was counted a few times. V is TRBV7-9 and J is TRBJ2-5; D perhaps matches TRBD1 (7 bases). Trimming cost V 3 bases and J 4 bases, with 12 bases left between them. The CDR3 consists of 14 residues. The V gene's germline CDR1 is SEHNR and CDR2 FQNEAQ (reference sequence). CDR3 DNA sequence: TGTGCCAGCAGCTTCAGGGGGGAAGGAGAGACCCAGTACTTC. It translates to CASSFRGEGETQYF.

At least ten counts were recorded for this clonotype. This CDR3 is CSAQTGRGGYTF. The CDR3 DNA is TGCAGCGCCCAAACAGGGAGAGGTGGCTACACCTTC. This rearrangement joins TRBV29-1 to TRBJ1-2, with D possibly matching TRBD1 (6 bases). CDR3 length: 12 amino acids. The ends were cut back, 7 bases at V and 7 bases at J, with 16 bases in the middle. Germline values: CDR1 SQVTM, CDR2 ANQGSEA.

This clonotype was seen repeatedly, ten times or more. This rearrangement joins TRBV12-3 or TRBV12-4 to TRBJ2-7; possible D gene TRBD2, 5 bases. The CDR3 totals 13 residues. V gave up 7 bases and J gave up 2 bases, with 12 bases separating them. The CDR3, as DNA: TGTGCCAGCACGCGGGTTGGTACCTACGAGCAGTACTTC. It specifies CASTRVGTYEQYF.

This clonotype has ten or more counts. The CDR3 sequence is CASSYTFGSSGPYNEQFF. The CDR3 region has the DNA TGTGCCAGCAGTTACACTTTCGGGTCTAGCGGCCCCTACAATGAGCAGTTCTTC. The chain carries TRBV6-5 and TRBJ2-1; 7 bases match TRBD2. The V segment lost 2 bases and the J segment 2 bases; nucleotides outside the gene matches: 12. Germline V lookup: CDR1 MNHEY, CDR2 SVGAGI. CDR3 length: 18 amino acids.

This clonotype was counted at least ten times. V usage is TRBV6-2 or TRBV6-3 and J usage is TRBJ2-1, with 10 bases aligning to TRBD2. The V segment lost 6 bases and the J segment 0 bases; nucleotides outside the gene matches: 17. The CDR3 is made up of 20 amino acids. Germline CDR1 is MNHEY and CDR2 is SVGEGT. The CDR3 DNA sequence: TGTGCCAGCAGCCCCGCGGATTGGCTAGCGGGAGTCGGCTCCTACAATGAGCAGTTCTTC. Protein sequence: CASSPADWLAGVGSYNEQFF.

This rearrangement joins TRBV7-2 to TRBJ2-7; no definite D call. Deletions cut 5 bases from V and 2 bases from J, with 16 bases between. Germline assignment: CDR1 SGHTA and CDR2 FQGNSA. The CDR3 is 15 residues long. In DNA, the CDR3 is TGTGCCAGCAGCGCCACATTTTCTGGCGCCTACGAGCAGTACTTC. It specifies CASSATFSGAYEQYF.

This clonotype was detected many times. The chain recombines TRBV14 with TRBJ2-7, with D maybe TRBD1 (6 bases). Germline values: CDR1 SGHDN, CDR2 FVKESK. V was clipped by 4 bases and J by 1 base, with 8 bases between them. The CDR3 length is 13 residues. The CDR3 reads CASSRTESYEQYF. CDR3 sequence (DNA): TGTGCCAGCAGCCGGACAGAGTCCTACGAGCAGTACTTC. Filled out from reference TRBV14 and TRBJ2-7, the complete variable domain reads EAGVTQFPSHSVIEKGQTVTLRCDPISGHDNLYWYRRVMGKEIKFLLHFVKESKQDESGMPNNRFLAERTGGTYSTLKVQPAELEDSGVYFCASSRTESYEQYFGPGTRLTVT.

The table lists this clonotype with many counts. The chain joins TRBV24-1 to TRBJ2-5, with D maybe TRBD1 (6 bases). This CDR3 has 14 amino acids. From germline, CDR1 is KGHDR and CDR2 SFDVKD. The V gene lost 4 bases and the J gene lost 1 base, with 9 bases spanning the gap. The CDR3 bases are TGTGCCACCAGTGAACCAGGGGCCCAAGAGACCCAGTACTTC. This translates into CATSEPGAQETQYF.

This clonotype has ten or more counts. The gene calls are TRBV4-3 and TRBJ2-3; no clear D gene. The germline V gene encodes CDR1 LGHNA and CDR2 YSLEER. The CDR3 totals 8 residues. V was cut by 10 bases and J by 5 bases, with 1 base left in between. CDR3 sequence: CAKDTQYF. DNA for the CDR3: TGCGCCAAAGATACGCAGTATTTT.

Ten or more counts support this clonotype. The chain is built from TRBV2 and TRBJ2-3; possibly TRBD2 for D (5 bases). The CDR3 runs to 15 residues. Germline assignment: CDR1 SNHLY and CDR2 FYNNEI. Trimming shortened V by 4 bases and J by 6 bases, and 17 bases separated the two germline ends. The CDR3 region is CASSGRRRSGDTQYF. CDR3 nucleotide sequence: TGTGCCAGCAGTGGGAGGCGCCGGTCGGGGGATACGCAGTATTTT.

This clonotype has at least ten counts. The chain has TRBV7-9 and TRBJ2-1; 14 positions agree with TRBD2. J lost 6 bases, V lost 6 bases, and 7 bases had no gene match. This CDR3 has 16 amino acids. The germline V gene has CDR1 SEHNR and CDR2 FQNEAQ (reference sequence). The CDR3 is CASSTTGLAGVNEQFF. DNA of the CDR3: TGTGCCAGCAGTACAACGGGACTAGCGGGAGTCAATGAGCAGTTCTTC.

This clonotype occurred many times. The rearrangement uses TRBV25-1 and TRBJ2-5; the D gene is possibly TRBD2 (6 bases). Per germline, CDR1 MGHDK and CDR2 SYGVNS. This CDR3 is 15 amino acids long. V dropped 8 bases and J dropped 3 bases, with 19 bases sitting between them. CDR3 amino acids: CASGRGGRGEETQYF. The CDR3 DNA sequence: TGTGCCAGCGGACGGGGCGGGCGGGGAGAAGAGACCCAGTACTTC.

In this sample, this clonotype turned up many times. The chain joins TRBV9 to TRBJ2-1; 10 bases are shared with TRBD2. CDR1 and CDR2 from the germline V gene are SGDLS and YYNGEE. J was trimmed by 9 bases and V by 3 bases; bases with no gene match: 12. This CDR3 region has 16 residues. As DNA, the CDR3 is TGTGCCAGCAGCGAGAGGCTAGCGGGAGAGCCTAGTGAGCAGTTCTTC. As protein: CASSERLAGEPSEQFF.

This clonotype was observed many times. This chain connects TRBV29-1 to TRBJ2-7; either TRBD1 or TRBD2 may supply D (5 bases each). The CDR3 extends over 12 amino acids. V was pared by 5 bases and J by 7 bases, with 15 bases between. Germline V gene lookup returns CDR1 SQVTM and CDR2 ANQGSEA. The CDR3, as DNA: TGCAGCGTTCGTCCAGGGACGGATGAGCAGTACTTC. As protein: CSVRPGTDEQYF.

This clonotype appeared many times. The chain is built from TRBV6-1 and TRBJ2-7, with 8 positions matching TRBD1. The ends lost 4 bases at V and 3 bases at J; junction bases unmatched: 5. CDR1 MNHNS and CDR2 SASEGT come from the germline V gene. The CDR3 covers 14 residues. CDR3 residues: CASSGQGNVYEQYF. The CDR3 DNA reads TGTGCCAGCAGTGGACAGGGGAATGTCTACGAGCAGTACTTC.

This clonotype was counted at least ten times. This chain joins TRBV7-2 and TRBJ2-3, with D maybe TRBD1 (6 bases). There are 16 residues in the CDR3. Germline assignment: CDR1 SGHTA and CDR2 FQGNSA. Trimming took off 2 bases at V and 4 bases at J, with 16 bases between the two ends. This chain's CDR3 is CASSLPSNHRADTQYF. The CDR3 DNA is TGTGCCAGCAGCTTACCCTCTAACCACAGGGCAGATACGCAGTATTTT.

In its sample, this clonotype was seen many times. The J gene is TRBJ1-1, the V gene TRBV6-2 or TRBV6-3; 7 bases align to TRBD1. V dropped 6 bases and J dropped 2; count of bases not matched to a gene: 9. The CDR3 extends over 15 amino acids. CDR1 and CDR2 from the germline V gene are MNHEY and SVGEGT. This CDR3 is CASRPTGTANTEAFF. CDR3 DNA sequence: TGTGCCAGCAGGCCCACCGGGACAGCAAACACTGAAGCTTTCTTT.

There are many counts of this clonotype. The rearrangement uses TRBV5-1 and TRBJ1-4; unclear D gene. Germline V gene lookup returns CDR1 SGHRS and CDR2 YFSETQ. V was clipped by 0 bases and J by 5 bases, with 11 bases between them. This CDR3 comprises 15 residues. CDR3 amino acids: CASSLEGLFNEKLFF. In nucleotides, the CDR3 is TGCGCCAGCAGCTTGGAGGGATTATTCAATGAAAAACTGTTTTTT.

The sample holds many counts of this clonotype. The V gene is TRBV20-1, the J gene TRBJ2-7; D is unresolved. This CDR3 contains 11 residues. The V end was cut by 6 bases, the J end by 4 bases, with 10 bases between. In germline, CDR1 is DFQATT, CDR2 SNEGSKA (reference sequence). The CDR3 coding sequence is TGCAGTGCCCTCGCAAGTTACGAGCAGTACTTC. Amino acid sequence: CSALASYEQYF.

Remarks on this clonotype: Just one base apart from a much larger clone, this may be a read error. The genes are TRBV12-3 or TRBV12-4 and TRBJ1-1; D is ambiguous. This CDR3 region has 12 residues. The CDR3 nucleotides read TGTACCAGCCGGGGTGTCCACACTGAAGCTTTCTTT. Translating gives CTSRGVHTEAFF.

Note on this clonotype: This could be a read error, since a much larger clone is one nucleotide away. V gene TRBV30 combines with J gene TRBJ1-2, with unresolved D. The CDR3 totals 12 residues. The V gene's germline CDR1 is GTSNPN and CDR2 SVGIG (reference sequence). Here the CDR3 reads CVWTALKDGYTF. The CDR3 DNA reads TGTGTCTGGACGGCCCTAAAGGATGGCTACACCTTC.

A note on this clonotype: A read error may explain this, as a much larger clone is one base away. The chain joins TRBV20-1 to TRBJ2-1, with 7 positions matching TRBD2. This CDR3 has 14 residues. After removal of 8 bases from V and 3 bases from J, the junction contained 10 bases not matched to a gene. Per germline, CDR1 DFQATT and CDR2 SNEGSKA (reference sequence). The CDR3 protein is CSTTEAGIYNEQFF. In nucleotides, the CDR3 is TGCAGTACTACTGAAGCGGGAATCTACAATGAGCAGTTCTTC.

The chain employs TRBV20-1 and TRBJ2-4; D not resolved. V lost 2 bases to trimming and J lost 12 bases, with 17 bases between them. CDR1 is DFQATT and CDR2 is SNEGSKA in the germline V gene (reference sequence). The CDR3 consists of 13 residues. CDR3 protein: CSARRLDLDNQYF. In DNA form, the CDR3 reads TGCAGTGCTAGAAGACTGGACCTGGATAATCAGTACTTC.

The sample holds many counts of this clonotype. This chain connects TRBV13 to TRBJ2-7, with D perhaps being TRBD1 or TRBD2 (5 bases each). The CDR3 has 13 residues. V was clipped by 6 bases and J by 7 bases, with 16 bases between them. The germline V gene has CDR1 PRHDT and CDR2 FYEKMQ (reference sequence). CDR3 nucleotide sequence: TGTGCCAGCAGTCGGGGTAGGGGCTGGGAGCAGTACTTC. This sequence encodes CASSRGRGWEQYF.

This clonotype was counted at least ten times. This chain connects TRBV20-1 to TRBJ2-3, with TRBD1 matching over 7 bases. The ends lost 6 bases at V and 3 bases at J; junction bases unmatched: 9. Per germline, CDR1 DFQATT and CDR2 SNEGSKA (reference sequence). This CDR3 spans 14 amino acids. The DNA for the CDR3 is TGCAGTGCCCCGACAGGGAGACCAACAGATACGCAGTATTTT. Its translation is CSAPTGRPTDTQYF.

This clonotype was detected many times. The J gene is TRBJ1-5, the V gene TRBV30, with D possibly TRBD1 on 6 matching bases. Deletions cut 2 bases from V and 2 bases from J, with 19 bases between. The CDR3 runs 17 residues. Germline CDR1 is GTSNPN and CDR2 is SVGIG (reference sequence). CDR3 DNA sequence: TGTGCCTGGAGTACAAACGGACAGACTTGGGGCAATCAGCCCCAGCATTTT. It encodes CAWSTNGQTWGNQPQHF.